This TCR beta chain was captured in a study of cytomegalovirus exposure and HLA in healthy donors. Study in general: A subsequent analysis reported that the 100 to 150 validation repertoires were produced on the same platform that had also been used for the 550 to 750 first-cohort repertoires. Points from the study as a whole: In vitro data verified a few CMV-associated chains as specific for CMV antigens. A classifier reportedly called cytomegalovirus status with high sensitivity and specificity. According to a subsequent analysis, TCR clusters from the first cohort were inclined to appear together in the 100 to 150 validation repertoires.

Libraries were prepared by immunoSEQ multiplex PCR; TCRdb keeps only in-frame clonotypes and omits some of them. The sample holds a few hundred thousand clones, around 86% seen once. This clone was counted a few times. Its antigen is undetermined. The V end lost 5 bases, the J end lost 2 bases, and 6 bases lay between the germline ends. In germline, CDR1 is MNHEY, CDR2 SVGAGI. This CDR3 comprises 12 residues. The sample was PBMCs. This rearrangement joins TRBV6-5 to TRBJ1-2; D not resolved. This receptor was taken from a woman under 30 in good health and CMV-seronegative. CDR3 in amino acids: CASSPHNYGYTF. The CDR3 DNA reads as TGTGCCAGCAGTCCACACAACTATGGCTACACCTTC.